This TCR beta chain is from a study of blood T cells in healthy people across ages. Sample-barcoded 5' priming and a J-beta primer mix drove a second PCR of about 6 to 12 cycles. MiXCR was run by TCRdb on the 5' RACE reads, yielding one entry per CDR3 protein. The sample includes hundreds of thousands of distinct CDR3 sequences, roughly 58% of them seen just once. V was pared by 3 bases and J by 7 bases, with 4 bases of the junction left unmatched. This CDR3 is 14 amino acids long. The source is a man aged 55-75 years in good health. The chain links TRBV12-3 or TRBV12-4 to TRBJ1-5, with 9 bases lining up with TRBD1. Sample: blood. The CDR3 DNA reads TGTGCCAGCAGTTTCTACAGGGGGCCCCAGCCCCAGCATTTT. It specifies CASSFYRGPQPQHF.